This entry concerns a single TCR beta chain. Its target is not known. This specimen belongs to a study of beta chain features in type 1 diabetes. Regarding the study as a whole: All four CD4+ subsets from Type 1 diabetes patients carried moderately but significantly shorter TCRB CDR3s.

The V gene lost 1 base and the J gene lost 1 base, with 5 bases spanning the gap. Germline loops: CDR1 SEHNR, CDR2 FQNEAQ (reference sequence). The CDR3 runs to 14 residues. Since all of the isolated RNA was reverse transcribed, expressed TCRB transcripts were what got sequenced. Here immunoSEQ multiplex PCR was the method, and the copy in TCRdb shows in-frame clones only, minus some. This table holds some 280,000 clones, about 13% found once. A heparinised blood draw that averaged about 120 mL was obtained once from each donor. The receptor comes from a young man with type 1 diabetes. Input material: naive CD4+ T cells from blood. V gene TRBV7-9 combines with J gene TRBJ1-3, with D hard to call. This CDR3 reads CASSLGGSGNTIYF. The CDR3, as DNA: TGTGCCAGCAGCTTAGGAGGGTCTGGAAACACCATATATTTT.